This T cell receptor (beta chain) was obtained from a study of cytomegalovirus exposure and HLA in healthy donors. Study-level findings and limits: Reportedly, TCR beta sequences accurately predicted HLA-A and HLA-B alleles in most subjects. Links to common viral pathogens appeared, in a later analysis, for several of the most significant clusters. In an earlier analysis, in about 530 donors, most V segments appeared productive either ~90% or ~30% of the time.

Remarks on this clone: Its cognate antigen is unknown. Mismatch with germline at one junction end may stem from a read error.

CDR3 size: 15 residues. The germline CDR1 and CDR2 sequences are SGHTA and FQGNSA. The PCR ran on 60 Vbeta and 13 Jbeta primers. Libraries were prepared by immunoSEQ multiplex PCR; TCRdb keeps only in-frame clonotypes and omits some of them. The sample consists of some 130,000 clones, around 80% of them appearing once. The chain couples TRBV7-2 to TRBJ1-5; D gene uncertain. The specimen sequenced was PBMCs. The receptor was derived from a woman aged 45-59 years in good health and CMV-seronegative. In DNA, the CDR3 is TGTGCCAGCAGCCCCAGACTCAATCCCAATCAGCCCCAGAATTTT. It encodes CASSPRLNPNQPQNF.